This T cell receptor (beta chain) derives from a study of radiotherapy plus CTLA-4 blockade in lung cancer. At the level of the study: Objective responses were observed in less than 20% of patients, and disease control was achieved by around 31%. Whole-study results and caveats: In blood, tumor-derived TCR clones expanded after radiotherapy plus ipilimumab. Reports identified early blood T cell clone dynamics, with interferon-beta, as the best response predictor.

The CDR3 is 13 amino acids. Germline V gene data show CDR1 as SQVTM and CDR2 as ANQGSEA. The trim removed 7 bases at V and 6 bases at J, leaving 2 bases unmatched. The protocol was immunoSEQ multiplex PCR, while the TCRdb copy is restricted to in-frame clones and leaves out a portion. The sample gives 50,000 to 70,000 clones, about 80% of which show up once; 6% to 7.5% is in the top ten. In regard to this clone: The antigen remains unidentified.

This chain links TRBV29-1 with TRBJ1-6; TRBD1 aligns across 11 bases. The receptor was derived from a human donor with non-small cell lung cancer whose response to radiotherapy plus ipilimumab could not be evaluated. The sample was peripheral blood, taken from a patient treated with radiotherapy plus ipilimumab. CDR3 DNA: TGCAGCGCCGGGACAGGGGGTAATTCACCCCTCCACTTT. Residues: CSAGTGGNSPLHF.